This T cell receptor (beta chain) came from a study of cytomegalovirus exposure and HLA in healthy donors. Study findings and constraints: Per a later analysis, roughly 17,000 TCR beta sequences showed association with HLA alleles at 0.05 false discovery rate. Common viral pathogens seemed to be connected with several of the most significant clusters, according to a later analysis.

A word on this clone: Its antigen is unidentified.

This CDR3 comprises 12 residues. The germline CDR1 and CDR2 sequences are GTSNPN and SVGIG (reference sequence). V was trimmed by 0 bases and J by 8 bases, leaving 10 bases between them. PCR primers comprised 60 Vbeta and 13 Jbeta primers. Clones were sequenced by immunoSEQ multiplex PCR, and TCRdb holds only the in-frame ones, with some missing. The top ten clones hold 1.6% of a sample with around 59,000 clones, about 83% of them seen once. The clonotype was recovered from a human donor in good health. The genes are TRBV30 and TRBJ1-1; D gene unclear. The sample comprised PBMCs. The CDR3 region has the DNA TGTGCCTGGAGTGTATGGCCGCTCGAAGCTTTCTTT. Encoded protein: CAWSVWPLEAFF.